Sequencing of this T cell receptor beta chain was carried out in a study of blood T cell repertoires in COVID-19. Study as a whole: Acute-phase and convalescent COVID-19 samples originated in the United States, Italy and Spain. From T cells, B-cell-depleted T cells, or PBMCs came the material, which was cDNA or gDNA.

CDR3 length: 21 amino acids. J was trimmed by 4 bases and V by 6 bases; bases with no gene match: 21. Germline CDR1 and CDR2: ENHRY and SYGVKD. This clone was detected a few times. In the study's own analysis: How many nucleated cells were present was estimated from reference gene primer amplification. Profiled with immunoSEQ multiplex PCR; TCRdb holds only in-frame clones, not every one. V, J and clone size were drawn from that table, and D and trimming were deduced from the DNA. The repertoire holds tens of thousands of clones, with about nine tenths as singletons. Sequenced material: peripheral blood. The TCR comes from a man between 60 and 75 years old with active COVID-19. The chain is built from TRBV10-3 and TRBJ2-2, with TRBD1 identical over 12 bases. In DNA, the CDR3 is TGTGCCATCAGAAAGGGTATCATGGGACAGGGGGCGAAGATTGCCACCGGGGAGCTGTTTTTT. Amino acids: CAIRKGIMGQGAKIATGELFF.